Following are 8 T cell receptor beta chains from one sample sequenced in a study of T-cell reconstitution after alpha-beta-depleted transplantation in children. Unique molecular identifiers were used in preparing the TCRbeta library. TCRdb reprocessed the PCR reads via MiXCR and lists one record per CDR3 protein. The sample includes 490,000 or so distinct CDR3 sequences, around 13% of them seen just once. The sample in question was PBMCs from the stem cell graft donor, obtained from the stem cell graft. Every receptor here comes from a human donor who donated a stem cell graft to a child with combined immunodeficiency.

In this sample, this clonotype turned up many times. The gene calls are TRBV29-1 and TRBJ2-1; 9 nucleotides agree with TRBD1. The CDR3 totals 14 residues. V lost 1 base to trimming and J lost 4 bases; unmatched junction nucleotides: 2. Germline values: CDR1 SQVTM, CDR2 ANQGSEA. Here the CDR3 reads CSVEGDRVYNEQFF. The CDR3 coding sequence is TGCAGCGTTGAAGGGGACAGGGTATACAATGAGCAGTTCTTC.

This clonotype was counted at least ten times. V gene TRBV27 combines with J gene TRBJ1-5; 7 bases are a match to TRBD1. The length of the CDR3 is 14 residues. V lost 3 bases and J lost 9; bases outside the gene matches: 8. Germline lookup yields CDR1 MNHEY and CDR2 SMNVEV (reference sequence). CDR3 in DNA: TGTGCCAGCAGTTTCAGGGACAGCTTTGGGCCCCAGCATTTT. It yields the protein CASSFRDSFGPQHF.

The chain couples TRBV5-1 to TRBJ2-2, with a weak D call TRBD2 (5 bases). Looked up from germline, CDR1 is SGHRS and CDR2 is YFSETQ. Deletions cut 4 bases from V and 2 bases from J, with 12 bases between. This CDR3 is built from 15 residues. The CDR3 is CASSPSAGNTGELFF. The CDR3, as DNA: TGCGCCAGCAGCCCCTCCGCGGGCAACACCGGGGAGCTGTTTTTT.

The table lists this clonotype with many counts. The V call is TRBV27, the J call TRBJ2-1; TRBD2 is a possible D gene (6 bases). Trimming took off 6 bases at V and 6 bases at J, with 12 bases between the two ends. The CDR3 runs 13 residues. Germline V CDR1 and CDR2: MNHEY, SMNVEV (reference sequence). The CDR3 spells CASSPAGSNEQFF. Here the CDR3 DNA reads TGTGCCAGCAGCCCCGCGGGGAGCAATGAGCAGTTCTTC.

The sample holds a few counts of this clonotype. The chain employs TRBV6-5 and TRBJ1-2, with 9 bases matching TRBD1. After removal of 2 bases from V and 2 bases from J, the junction contained 3 bases not matched to a gene. Per germline, CDR1 MNHEY and CDR2 SVGAGI. This CDR3 spans 15 amino acids. Written as DNA, the CDR3 is TGTGCCAGCAGTTACCGGGACAGGGTGAACTATGGCTACACCTTC. Translating gives CASSYRDRVNYGYTF.

The chain combines TRBV29-1 with TRBJ2-7; TRBD1 aligns across 8 bases. The CDR3 covers 13 residues. V trimming: 5 bases; J trimming: 0 bases; junction bases outside the gene matches: 3. The germline V gene has CDR1 SQVTM and CDR2 ANQGSEA. CDR3 region: CSVRDRFSYEQYF. Written as DNA, the CDR3 is TGCAGCGTTCGGGACAGGTTCTCCTACGAGCAGTACTTC.

This clonotype showed up just a few times. This chain links TRBV20-1 with TRBJ2-1; tentative D call: TRBD2 (7 bases). CDR3 length: 16 residues. Germline loops: CDR1 DFQATT, CDR2 SNEGSKA (reference sequence). The V and J ends lost 0 bases and 0 bases respectively, with 12 bases between them. Written as DNA, the CDR3 is TGCAGTGCTAGAGATAAGGGGGGGAGCTCCTACAATGAGCAGTTCTTC. This codes for CSARDKGGSSYNEQFF.

The chain employs TRBV5-5 and TRBJ2-3; 11 bases line up with TRBD2. J gave up 1 base and V 0 bases, and 4 bases lay outside the gene matches. Germline CDR1 reads SGHKS; CDR2 reads YYEKEE (reference sequence). The CDR3 contains 17 residues. The CDR3 DNA is TGTGCCAGCAGCTTGGGGCCGGGACTAGCGGGCACAGATACGCAGTATTTT. Translating gives CASSLGPGLAGTDTQYF.